The T cell receptor beta chain described here comes from a study of T cells in Graves' hyperthyroidism and ophthalmopathy. There are a few counts of this clonotype. Trimming cost V 3 bases and J 1 base; bases outside gene matches: 5. This CDR3 spans 16 amino acids. The germline CDR1 and CDR2 sequences are MNHNS and SASEGT. RNA transcripts provided the source from which TCR beta CDR3 regions were amplified. First-round RT-PCR targeting the TCR CDR3 was performed with the HTBI primer set. TCRdb reanalysed the multiplex PCR reads using MiXCR and keeps one entry per CDR3 protein. Of 500,000 to 700,000 distinct CDR3 sequences in the sample, 16% were seen once. Stable hyperthyroidism: no ophthalmopathy progression over 18 months of follow-up. Fresh peripheral blood, 10 ml, was the source of the PBMCs.

The clonotype comes from a woman under 30 with Graves' hyperthyroidism. The chain has TRBV6-1 and TRBJ2-3; TRBD2 matches 9 bases. The sample comprised blood. The CDR3 loop reads CASSEWASGGTDTQYF. CDR3 sequence (DNA): TGTGCCAGCAGTGAGTGGGCTAGCGGGGGCACAGATACGCAGTATTTT.